This T cell receptor (beta chain) emerged from a study of blood T cells in healthy people across ages. The junction had 12 bases not matched to a gene; V was cut back by 7 bases and J by 5 bases. Germline values: CDR1 MNHNY, CDR2 SVGAGI (reference sequence). This CDR3 spans 17 amino acids. Combining a sample-barcoded 5' primer with a J-beta primer mix, a second PCR ran for roughly 6 to 11 cycles. Using its own MiXCR run on the 5' RACE reads, TCRdb lists one record per CDR3 protein. The data contain more than 700,000 distinct CDR3 sequences, more than 35% of them singletons. The source material was blood. The TCR was taken from a man older than 75 in good health. The chain carries TRBV6-6 and TRBJ2-2, with 11 bases fitting TRBD1. The CDR3 DNA is TGTGCCAGCACCGCATCCTCCGGGACAGGGGGAACCGGGGAGCTGTTTTTT. It encodes CASTASSGTGGTGELFF.